Listed below are T cell receptor beta chains from one sample, sequenced in a study of blood T cell repertoires in COVID-19. Here immunoSEQ multiplex PCR was the method, and the copy in TCRdb shows in-frame clones only, minus some. This sample yields more than 300,000 clones, of which about nine tenths are seen a single time; over 8.5% belongs to the top ten. Sequencing was carried out using PBMCs or T cells enriched from blood (not recorded which). The receptors here all came from a woman aged 25-40 years who had recovered from COVID-19. Both conserved end residues are part of each CDR3. D genes are given only for firm matches. Not all rows give a size; the values are once, few, many and, for expanded clones, a class.

clone_size j_call d_call v_call cdr3_aa cdr3_nt
few TRBJ2-7 TRBD2 TRBV28 CASSSPLGGSYEQYF TGTGCCAGCAGTTCCCCCTTGGGCGGGAGCTACGAGCAGTACTTC
NA TRBJ2-3 NA TRBV18 CASSPPEEWGNTDTQYF TGTGCCAGCTCACCACCGGAAGAGTGGGGCAACACAGATACGCAGTATTTT
NA TRBJ1-6 TRBD1 TRBV4-3 CASSQDRGLYNSPLHF TGCGCCAGCAGCCAAGACAGGGGGCTGTATAATTCACCCCTCCACTTT
once TRBJ1-1 NA TRBV27 CASSFRPGVDTEAFF TGTGCCAGCAGTTTTCGGCCGGGAGTGGATACTGAAGCTTTCTTT
NA TRBJ2-3 TRBD2 TRBV5-1 CASSLRTSGSTDTQYF TGCGCCAGCAGCTTACGGACTAGCGGGAGTACAGATACGCAGTATTTT
once TRBJ1-2 TRBD1 TRBV19 CASSTTGGVYGYTF TGTGCCAGTAGTACCACAGGGGGCGTCTATGGCTACACCTTC
NA TRBJ2-3 NA TRBV27 CASSFLQAGADTQYF TGTGCCAGCAGTTTTCTTCAGGCTGGCGCAGATACGCAGTATTTT
NA TRBJ2-5 NA TRBV4-2 CASSQAPGLGQETQYF TGTGCCAGCAGCCAAGCCCCAGGGTTGGGCCAAGAGACCCAGTACTTC
NA TRBJ1-2 NA TRBV5-4 CASSLDGSYGYTF TGTGCCAGCAGCTTGGACGGGTCATATGGCTACACCTTC
NA TRBJ1-6 NA TRBV14 CASSQLNIGVPKGDSPLHF TGTGCCAGCAGCCAATTGAATATTGGTGTACCCAAGGGGGATTCACCCCTCCACTTT
NA TRBJ1-4 NA TRBV5-1 CASSTEGSLNEKLFF TGCGCCAGCAGCACCGAGGGCAGCCTAAATGAAAAACTGTTTTTT